This TCR beta chain was retrieved from a study of molecular identifiers for immune sequencing clone quantification (dated by TCRdb to the late 2010s). Study-wide context: For a replicate experiment, RNA from around 20,000 or 99,000 naive CD8 T cells was divided into five aliquots, of which four were sequenced. The study was a methods study using CD8 T cells to benchmark molecular-identifier clustering-based TCR repertoire sequencing (MIDCIRS) and TCR RNA copy counting. The investigation overall reported the following: Spiked-in Jurkat TCR RNA equal to a single cell's worth was reported to be detectable even within one million naive CD8 T cells. When barcode sub-clustering was omitted, TCR diversity was inflated by chimeric consensus sequences, with chimeras reaching as high as 47%. The sizes of highly expanded clones could end up underestimated when identical TCR molecules share a barcode. The naive libraries included spiked-in Jurkat TCR RNA (approximately ten copies' worth), and this RNA is not part of the donor repertoire. Modeling estimated about 3.3 recovered TCR RNA copies per cell, compared with about 10 by digital PCR, which implies about 32% capture efficiency. In CMV-specific effector cells, clones with more than 20 RNA copies accounted for over 97% of molecules, whereas in naive cells such clones accounted for under 1%.

From the germline V gene, CDR1 is ENHRY and CDR2 is SYGVKD. Taken from cysteine to phenylalanine, the CDR3 has 15 residues. Solely the CDR3 DNA is kept, with 45 bases framed from the first base. Relative to germline, V is 4 bases shorter and J is 3 bases shorter, with 14 bases between their ends. The library was built by means of PCR. Instrument on record: NextSeq 500. Bulk TCR libraries were generated as previously described, with the TCR primers listed in Table S5 used. Total RNA was purified with the Qiagen AllPrep DNA/RNA kit. Before analysis, reads from multiple sequencing runs of one library were combined. The authors' analysis ran thus. Reads were retained only if the reads had an exact TCR constant sequence, and the retained reads were trimmed to 150 nt and grouped according to their 12-nt molecular barcodes. Within each barcode group, reads were sub-clustered at a 15% Levenshtein threshold, and quality-weighted consensus sequences were built per RNA molecule. Non-functional sequences were removed, as were lower-count sequences one edit away from another. On the basis of fitting two negative binomial distributions, barcode sub-clusters with fewer than 20% of the maximum read count were discarded. Using fastp trimming at Q25 and MiXCR clonotype assembly, TCRdb reanalyzed the public sequencing data and kept in-frame beta chains. Each CDR3 protein gets just one entry, which takes the most common genes and DNA from the rows behind it. The V and J calls and clone size come from TCRdb's table, not from the authors' own analysis. The sample table records about half a million distinct CDR3 sequences; under 30% of these occur just once. The ten top clones hold around 0.8% of the sample.

In this sample, this clonotype turned up a few times. There is no known antigen for this receptor. No much larger clone is present one base from it, and per-base qualities are unavailable. Libraries of naive CD8 T cells were built from around 20,000 to 1,000,000 sorted cells, with 10%, 30% or 50% of the purified RNA used. Naive CD8 T cells were FACS-sorted as CD8+CD4-CCR7+CD45RA+ on a BD FACSAria II into RLT Plus buffer. To test detection sensitivity, Jurkat RNA equivalent to about eleven TCR copies was spiked into samples of roughly 17,000-1,000,000 naive CD8 T cells. CD8 T cells were enriched using RosetteSep CD8+ T Cell Enrichment Cocktail and Ficoll-Paque, and the enriched cells then underwent ACK red cell lysis.

Sequencing was performed on naive CD8+ T cells from blood, with Jurkat cell RNA spiked in. The cell subset or site label, as the study defines it: FACS-sorted CD8+CD4-CCR7+CD45RA+ naive T cells. The V gene is TRBV10-3 and the J gene is TRBJ2-3; no confident D gene assignment can be made. The TCR was taken from a human donor in good health. Some libraries in this study had Jurkat cell RNA spiked in. The DNA sequence is given as TGTGCCATCAGTGGCACAGAAGACGGGACAGATACGCAGTATTTT. This yields the protein CAISGTEDGTDTQYF.